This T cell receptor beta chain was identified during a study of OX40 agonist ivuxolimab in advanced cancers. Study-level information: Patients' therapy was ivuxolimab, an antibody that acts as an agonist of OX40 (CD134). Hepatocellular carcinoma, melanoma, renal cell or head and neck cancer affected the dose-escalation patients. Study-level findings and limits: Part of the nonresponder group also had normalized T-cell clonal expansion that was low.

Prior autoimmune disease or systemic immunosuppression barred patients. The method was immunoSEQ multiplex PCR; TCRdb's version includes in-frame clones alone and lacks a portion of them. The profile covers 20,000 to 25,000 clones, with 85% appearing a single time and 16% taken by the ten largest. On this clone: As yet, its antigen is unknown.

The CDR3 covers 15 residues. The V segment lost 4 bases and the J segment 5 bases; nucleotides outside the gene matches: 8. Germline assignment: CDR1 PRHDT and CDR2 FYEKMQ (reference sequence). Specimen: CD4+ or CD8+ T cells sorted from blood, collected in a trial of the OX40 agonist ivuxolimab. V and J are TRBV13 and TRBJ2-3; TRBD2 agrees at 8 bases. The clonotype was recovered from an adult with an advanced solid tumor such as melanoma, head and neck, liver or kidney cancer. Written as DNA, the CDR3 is TGTGCCAGCAGCTCTGGTAGCGGGGTGAGAGATACGCAGTATTTT. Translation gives CASSSGSGVRDTQYF.